Reported below is one TCR beta chain. This CDR3 has 16 residues. CDR1 is MNHEY, CDR2 SMNVEV, per germline (reference sequence). The V gene lost 2 bases and the J gene lost 6 bases, with 17 bases spanning the gap. This specimen comes from a study of blood T cell repertoires in COVID-19. Overall study context: Acute and convalescent COVID-19 samples came from the United States, Italy and Spain. T cells, B-cell-depleted T cells, or PBMCs supplied cDNA or gDNA.

The Seattle site enrolled patients during active infection and followed them longitudinally. TCRdb keeps only in-frame clones here, not all; method: immunoSEQ multiplex PCR. Of approximately 480,000 clones in the sample, 80% to 90% were seen once. The clonotype comes from a man aged 18 to 29 with COVID-19, enrolled during active disease. The source material was peripheral blood. The rearrangement joins TRBV27 to TRBJ1-5; D not resolved. CDR3 sequence reads: CASSLNKQAQFQPQHF. CDR3 bases: TGTGCCAGCAGTTTAAATAAGCAGGCCCAATTTCAGCCCCAGCATTTT.